The next 8 T cell receptor beta chains were all read from a single sample in a study of T cell responses to AZD1222 COVID-19 vaccine. Clones were sequenced by immunoSEQ multiplex PCR, and TCRdb holds only the in-frame ones, with some missing. The profile shows 140,000 to 150,000 clones, about nine tenths of them singletons. This specimen consisted of peripheral blood, obtained on day 0 of AZD1222 vaccination. The receptor set was obtained from an adult in good health.

The chain joins TRBV19 to TRBJ2-3; D unclear. Trimming cost V 7 bases and J 2 bases, with 16 bases left between them. From germline, CDR1 is LNHDA and CDR2 SQIVND (reference sequence). This CDR3 is 15 amino acids long. The CDR3 loop is CASTQRADTTDTQYF. CDR3 sequence (DNA): TGTGCCAGTACCCAAAGGGCGGATACCACAGATACGCAGTATTTT.

This clone was found once. This chain links TRBV6-1 with TRBJ2-1, with 8 bases fitting TRBD2. In germline, CDR1 is MNHNS, CDR2 SASEGT. J gave up 3 bases and V 1 base, and 2 bases lay outside the gene matches. The CDR3 sequence is 15 residues long. CDR3 amino acids: CASSEDAGGYNEQFF. The CDR3 DNA reads as TGTGCCAGCAGTGAAGATGCGGGAGGCTACAATGAGCAGTTCTTC.

The CDR3 DNA sequence: TGTGCCAGCAGTCGCCCTACGATCCCGGGACTGAGCTCCTACGAGCAGTACTTC. Translation: CASSRPTIPGLSSYEQYF. The chain uses TRBV6-2 or TRBV6-3 and TRBJ2-7; tentatively, D is TRBD2 (6 bases). Trimming removed 5 bases from V and 0 bases from J, with 23 bases in between. The CDR3 has 18 amino acids. Per germline, CDR1 MNHEY and CDR2 SVGEGT.

This sequence joins TRBV6-1 and TRBJ1-1, with no clear D. Trimming took 2 bases from V and 5 from J, leaving 12 bases between them. The CDR3 totals 14 residues. Germline CDR1 and CDR2: MNHNS and SASEGT. The CDR3 loop is CASSELGSVTEAFF. For the CDR3, the DNA is TGTGCCAGCAGTGAATTGGGGTCGGTTACTGAAGCTTTCTTT.

In this sample, this clone turned up once. J is TRBJ2-2 and V is TRBV7-3, with D perhaps TRBD1 or TRBD2 (5 bases each). Germline assignment: CDR1 SGHTA and CDR2 FQGTGA. Trimming cost V 5 bases and J 7 bases, with 20 bases left between them. The CDR3 is 16 amino acids. The CDR3 here is CASSLLGTGSDGELFF. CDR3 nucleotide sequence: TGTGCCAGCAGCCTACTTGGGACCGGCTCTGACGGGGAGCTGTTTTTT.

The chain couples TRBV14 to TRBJ1-1; D unresolved. V was pared by 6 bases and J by 1 base, with 18 bases between. This CDR3 has 16 amino acids. Germline V gene sequence: CDR1 SGHDN, CDR2 FVKESK. CDR3 nucleotides: TGTGCCAGCAGGCCCCCGGGAAGGGTTGGGAACACTGAAGCTTTCTTT. It yields the protein CASRPPGRVGNTEAFF.

The chain recombines TRBV15 with TRBJ2-3; D uncertain. Trimming took 5 bases from V and 4 from J, leaving 16 bases between them. Germline values: CDR1 LNHNV, CDR2 YYDKDF (reference sequence). The CDR3 consists of 15 residues. The CDR3 here is CATSPWGYSADTQYF. The CDR3 coding sequence is TGTGCCACCAGCCCCTGGGGTTATAGTGCAGATACGCAGTATTTT.

The table lists this clone with a count of one. The chain is built from TRBV5-1 and TRBJ2-2; 12 bases align to TRBD1. This CDR3 region has 18 residues. V trimming: 4 bases; J trimming: 4 bases; junction bases outside the gene matches: 11. The germline CDR1 and CDR2 sequences are SGHRS and YFSETQ. The DNA for the CDR3 is TGCGCCAGCAGCGGTCGGGACAGGGGGCCCATGAGCACCGGGGAGCTGTTTTTT. Translating gives CASSGRDRGPMSTGELFF.